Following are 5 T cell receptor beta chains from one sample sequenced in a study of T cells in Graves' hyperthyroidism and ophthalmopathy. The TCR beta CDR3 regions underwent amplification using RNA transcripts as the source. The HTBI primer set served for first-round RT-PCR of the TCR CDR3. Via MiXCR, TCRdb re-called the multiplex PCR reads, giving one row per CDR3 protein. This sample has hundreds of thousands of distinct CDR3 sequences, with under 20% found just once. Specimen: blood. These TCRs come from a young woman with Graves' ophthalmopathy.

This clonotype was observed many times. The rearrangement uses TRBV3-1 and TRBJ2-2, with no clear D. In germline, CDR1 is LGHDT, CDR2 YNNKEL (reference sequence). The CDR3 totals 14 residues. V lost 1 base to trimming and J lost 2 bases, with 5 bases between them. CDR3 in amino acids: CASSQATNTGELFF. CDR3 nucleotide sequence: TGTGCCAGCAGCCAAGCCACAAACACCGGGGAGCTGTTTTTT.

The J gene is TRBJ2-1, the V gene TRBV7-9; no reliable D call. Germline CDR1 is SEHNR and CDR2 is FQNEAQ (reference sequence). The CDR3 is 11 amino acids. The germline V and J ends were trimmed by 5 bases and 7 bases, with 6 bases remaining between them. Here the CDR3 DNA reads TGTGCCAGCAGCACAAAGAATGAGCAGTTCTTC. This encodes CASSTKNEQFF.

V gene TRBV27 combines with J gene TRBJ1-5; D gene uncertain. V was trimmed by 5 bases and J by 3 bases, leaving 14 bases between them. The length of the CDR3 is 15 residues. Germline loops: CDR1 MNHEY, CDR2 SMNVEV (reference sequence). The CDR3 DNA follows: TGTGCCAGCAGTCTGGGCGCGGGTTACAATCAGCCCCAGCATTTT. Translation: CASSLGAGYNQPQHF.

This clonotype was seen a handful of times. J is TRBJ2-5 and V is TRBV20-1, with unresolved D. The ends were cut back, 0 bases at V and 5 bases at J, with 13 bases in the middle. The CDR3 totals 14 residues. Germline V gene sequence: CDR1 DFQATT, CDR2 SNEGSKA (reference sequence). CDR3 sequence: CSARDGFSGETQYF. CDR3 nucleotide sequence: TGCAGTGCTAGAGATGGGTTCAGTGGGGAGACCCAGTACTTC.

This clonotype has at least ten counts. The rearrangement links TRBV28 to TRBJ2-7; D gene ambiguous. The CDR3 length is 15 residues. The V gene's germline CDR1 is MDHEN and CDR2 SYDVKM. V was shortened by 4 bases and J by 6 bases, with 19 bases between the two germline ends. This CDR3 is CASSSADDAGGEQYF. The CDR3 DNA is TGTGCCAGCAGTTCCGCGGACGATGCCGGCGGCGAGCAGTACTTC.